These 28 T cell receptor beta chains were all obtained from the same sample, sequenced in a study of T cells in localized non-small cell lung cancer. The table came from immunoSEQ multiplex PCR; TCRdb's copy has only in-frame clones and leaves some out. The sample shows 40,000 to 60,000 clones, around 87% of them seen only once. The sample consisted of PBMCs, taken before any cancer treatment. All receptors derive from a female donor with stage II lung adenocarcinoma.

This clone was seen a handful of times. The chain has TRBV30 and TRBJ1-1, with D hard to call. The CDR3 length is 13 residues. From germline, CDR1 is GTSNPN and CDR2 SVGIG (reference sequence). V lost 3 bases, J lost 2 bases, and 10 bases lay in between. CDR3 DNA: TGTGCCTGGAGAGTAGGCCCTAACACTGAAGCTTTCTTT. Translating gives CAWRVGPNTEAFF.

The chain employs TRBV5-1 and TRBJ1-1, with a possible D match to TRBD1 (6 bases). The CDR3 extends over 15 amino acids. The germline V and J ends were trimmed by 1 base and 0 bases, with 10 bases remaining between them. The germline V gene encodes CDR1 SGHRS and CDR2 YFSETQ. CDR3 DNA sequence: TGCGCCAGCAGCTTGATAACAGGGATGAACACTGAAGCTTTCTTT. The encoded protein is CASSLITGMNTEAFF.

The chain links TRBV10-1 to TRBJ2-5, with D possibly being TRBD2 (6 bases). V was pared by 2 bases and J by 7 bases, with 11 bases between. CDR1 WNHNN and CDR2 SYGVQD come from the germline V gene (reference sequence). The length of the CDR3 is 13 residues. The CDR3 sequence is CASSEVLGGTQYF. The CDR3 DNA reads TGCGCCAGCAGTGAGGTCCTCGGGGGGACCCAGTACTTC.

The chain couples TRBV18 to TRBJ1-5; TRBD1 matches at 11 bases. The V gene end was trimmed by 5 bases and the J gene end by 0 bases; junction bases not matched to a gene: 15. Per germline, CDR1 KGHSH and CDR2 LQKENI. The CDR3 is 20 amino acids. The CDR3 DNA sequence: TGTGCCAGCTCATCAAGTCGAGGAGGGACAGGGGGTTATAGCAATCAGCCCCAGCATTTT. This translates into CASSSSRGGTGGYSNQPQHF. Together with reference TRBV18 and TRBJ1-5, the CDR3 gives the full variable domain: NAGVMQNPRHLVRRRGQEARLRCSPMKGHSHVYWYRQLPEEGLKFMVYLQKENIIDESGMPKERFSAEFPKEGPSILRIQQVVRGDSAAYFCASSSSRGGTGGYSNQPQHFGDGTRLSIL.

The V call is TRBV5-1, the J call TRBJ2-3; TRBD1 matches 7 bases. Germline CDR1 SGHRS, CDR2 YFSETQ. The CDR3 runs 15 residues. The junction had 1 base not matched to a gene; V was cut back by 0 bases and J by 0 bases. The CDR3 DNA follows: TGCGCCAGCAGCTTGGGGGGACAGAGCACAGATACGCAGTATTTT. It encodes CASSLGGQSTDTQYF.

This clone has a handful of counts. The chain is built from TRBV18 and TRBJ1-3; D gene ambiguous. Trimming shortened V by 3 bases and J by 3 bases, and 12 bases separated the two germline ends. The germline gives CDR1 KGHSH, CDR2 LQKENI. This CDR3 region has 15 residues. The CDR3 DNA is TGTGCCAGCTCACCTACTGTAGAGGGTGGAAACACCATATATTTT. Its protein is CASSPTVEGGNTIYF.

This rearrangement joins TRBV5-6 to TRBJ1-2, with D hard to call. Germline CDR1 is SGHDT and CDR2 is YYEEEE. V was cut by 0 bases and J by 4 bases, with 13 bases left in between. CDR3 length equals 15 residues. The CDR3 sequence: CASSLVAANLYGYTF. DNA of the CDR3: TGTGCCAGCAGCTTGGTGGCAGCCAACCTCTATGGCTACACCTTC.

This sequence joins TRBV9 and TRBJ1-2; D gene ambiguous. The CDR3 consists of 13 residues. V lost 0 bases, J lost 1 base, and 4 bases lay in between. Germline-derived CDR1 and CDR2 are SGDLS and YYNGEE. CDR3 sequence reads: CASSVDSNYGYTF. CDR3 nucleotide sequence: TGTGCCAGCAGCGTAGACAGTAACTATGGCTACACCTTC. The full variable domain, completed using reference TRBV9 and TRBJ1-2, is DSGVTQTPKHLITATGQRVTLRCSPRSGDLSVYWYQQSLDQGLQFLIQYYNGEERAKGNILERFSAQQFPDLHSELNLSSLELGDSALYFCASSVDSNYGYTFGSGTRLTVV.

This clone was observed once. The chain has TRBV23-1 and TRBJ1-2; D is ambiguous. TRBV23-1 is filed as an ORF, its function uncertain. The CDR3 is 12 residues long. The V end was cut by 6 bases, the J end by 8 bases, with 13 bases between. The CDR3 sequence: CASSFQSRGYTF. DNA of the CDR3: TGCGCCAGCAGCTTTCAGTCCCGCGGCTACACCTTC.

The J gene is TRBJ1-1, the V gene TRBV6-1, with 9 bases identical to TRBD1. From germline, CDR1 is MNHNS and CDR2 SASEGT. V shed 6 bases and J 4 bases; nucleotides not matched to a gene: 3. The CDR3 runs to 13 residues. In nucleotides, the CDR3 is TGTGCCAGCAGAGCGGGACAGGGCACTGAAGCTTTCTTT. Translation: CASRAGQGTEAFF.

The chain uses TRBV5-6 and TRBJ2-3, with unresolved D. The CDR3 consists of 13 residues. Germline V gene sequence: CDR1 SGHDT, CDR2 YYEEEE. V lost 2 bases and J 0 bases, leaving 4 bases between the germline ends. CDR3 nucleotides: TGTGCCAGCAGCTTCGAAAGCACAGATACGCAGTATTTT. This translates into CASSFESTDTQYF.

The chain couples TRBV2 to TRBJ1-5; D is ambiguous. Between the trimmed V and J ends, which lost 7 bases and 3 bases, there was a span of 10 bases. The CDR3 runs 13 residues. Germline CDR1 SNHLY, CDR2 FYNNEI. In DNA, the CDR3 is TGTGCCAGCAAGGAGGACGACAATCAGCCCCAGCATTTT. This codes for CASKEDDNQPQHF.

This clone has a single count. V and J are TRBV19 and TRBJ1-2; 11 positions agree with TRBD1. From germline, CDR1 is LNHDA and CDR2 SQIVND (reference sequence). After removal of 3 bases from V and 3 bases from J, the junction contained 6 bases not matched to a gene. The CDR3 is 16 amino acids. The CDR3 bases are TGTGCCAGTAGTATCGGGACAGGGGGGGATCACTATGGCTACACCTTC. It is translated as CASSIGTGGDHYGYTF.

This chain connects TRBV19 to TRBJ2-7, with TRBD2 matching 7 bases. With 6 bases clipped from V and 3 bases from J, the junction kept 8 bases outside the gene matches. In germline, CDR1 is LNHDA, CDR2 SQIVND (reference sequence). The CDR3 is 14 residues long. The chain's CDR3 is CASRSEGGVYEQYF. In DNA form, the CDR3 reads TGTGCCAGTAGGAGCGAGGGAGGGGTCTACGAGCAGTACTTC.

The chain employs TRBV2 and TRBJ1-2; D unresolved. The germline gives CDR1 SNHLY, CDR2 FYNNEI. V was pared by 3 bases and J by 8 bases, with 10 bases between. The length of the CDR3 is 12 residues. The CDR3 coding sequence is TGTGCCAGCAGTGACCGAATATGGGGCTACACCTTC. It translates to CASSDRIWGYTF.

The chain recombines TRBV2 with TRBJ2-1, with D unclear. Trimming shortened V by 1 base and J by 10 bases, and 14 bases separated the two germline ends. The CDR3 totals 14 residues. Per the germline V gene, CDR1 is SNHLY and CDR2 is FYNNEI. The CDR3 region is CASSEGRRTDEQFF. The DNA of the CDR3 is TGTGCCAGCAGTGAAGGAAGAAGGACGGACGAGCAGTTCTTC.

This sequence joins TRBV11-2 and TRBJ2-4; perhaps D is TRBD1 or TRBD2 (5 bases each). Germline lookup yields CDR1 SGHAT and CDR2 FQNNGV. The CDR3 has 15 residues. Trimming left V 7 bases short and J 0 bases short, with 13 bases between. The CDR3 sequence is CASIPGTIAKNIQYF. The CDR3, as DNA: TGTGCCAGCATCCCGGGGACGATAGCCAAAAACATTCAGTACTTC.

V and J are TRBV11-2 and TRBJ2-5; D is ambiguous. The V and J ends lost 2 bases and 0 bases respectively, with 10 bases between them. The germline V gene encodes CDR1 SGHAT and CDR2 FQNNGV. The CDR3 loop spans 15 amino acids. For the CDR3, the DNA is TGTGCCAGCAGCTTAAACAGCCTATACCAAGAGACCCAGTACTTC. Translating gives CASSLNSLYQETQYF.

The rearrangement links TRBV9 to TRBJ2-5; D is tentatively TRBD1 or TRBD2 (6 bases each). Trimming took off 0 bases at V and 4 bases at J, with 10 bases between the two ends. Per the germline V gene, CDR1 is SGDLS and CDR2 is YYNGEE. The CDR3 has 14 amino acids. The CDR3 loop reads CASSVEGGRETQYF. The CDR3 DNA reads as TGTGCCAGCAGCGTAGAAGGGGGGCGAGAGACCCAGTACTTC.

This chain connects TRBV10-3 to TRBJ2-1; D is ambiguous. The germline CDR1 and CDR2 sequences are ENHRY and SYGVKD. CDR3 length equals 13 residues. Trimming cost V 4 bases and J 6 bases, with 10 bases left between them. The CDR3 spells CAISGVLPNEQFF. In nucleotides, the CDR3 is TGTGCCATCAGTGGCGTCTTACCCAATGAGCAGTTCTTC.

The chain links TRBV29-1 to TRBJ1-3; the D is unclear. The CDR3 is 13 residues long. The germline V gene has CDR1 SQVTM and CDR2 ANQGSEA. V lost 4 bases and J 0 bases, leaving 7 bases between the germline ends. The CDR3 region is CSVVGSSGNTIYF. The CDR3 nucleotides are TGCAGCGTTGTAGGGAGCTCTGGAAACACCATATATTTT.

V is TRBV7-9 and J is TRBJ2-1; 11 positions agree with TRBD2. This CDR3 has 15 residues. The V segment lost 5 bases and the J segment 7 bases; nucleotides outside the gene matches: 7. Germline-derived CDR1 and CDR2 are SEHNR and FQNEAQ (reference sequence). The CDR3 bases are TGTGCCAGCAGCCCCCTAGCGGGGGGCCCAAATGAGCAGTTCTTC. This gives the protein CASSPLAGGPNEQFF.

The DNA for the CDR3 is TGTGCCAGCAGCGTAGCCGAGGGGGGTTTTGCCTACGAGCAGTACTTC. This gives the protein CASSVAEGGFAYEQYF. The rearrangement uses TRBV9 and TRBJ2-7; the D call may be TRBD1 or TRBD2 (6 bases each). The CDR3 spans 16 residues. Germline values: CDR1 SGDLS, CDR2 YYNGEE. V was cut by 0 bases and J by 2 bases, with 15 bases left in between.

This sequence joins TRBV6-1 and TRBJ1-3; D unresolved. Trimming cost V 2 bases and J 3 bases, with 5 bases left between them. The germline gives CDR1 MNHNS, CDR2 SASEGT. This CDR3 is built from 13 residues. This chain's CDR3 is CASSERVGNTIYF. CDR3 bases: TGTGCCAGCAGTGAACGCGTTGGAAACACCATATATTTT.

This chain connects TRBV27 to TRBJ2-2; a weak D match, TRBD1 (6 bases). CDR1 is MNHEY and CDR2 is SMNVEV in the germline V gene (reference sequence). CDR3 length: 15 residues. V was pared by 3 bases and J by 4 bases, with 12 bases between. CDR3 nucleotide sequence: TGTGCCAGCAGTTTTGGGACACCTACCACCGGGGAGCTGTTTTTT. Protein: CASSFGTPTTGELFF.

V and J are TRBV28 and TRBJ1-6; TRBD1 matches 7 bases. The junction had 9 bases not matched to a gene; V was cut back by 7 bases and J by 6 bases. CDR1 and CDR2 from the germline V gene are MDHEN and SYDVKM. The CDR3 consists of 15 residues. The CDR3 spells CASNLLKGANSPLHF. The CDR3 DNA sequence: TGTGCCAGCAACCTCTTAAAGGGGGCTAATTCACCCCTCCACTTT.

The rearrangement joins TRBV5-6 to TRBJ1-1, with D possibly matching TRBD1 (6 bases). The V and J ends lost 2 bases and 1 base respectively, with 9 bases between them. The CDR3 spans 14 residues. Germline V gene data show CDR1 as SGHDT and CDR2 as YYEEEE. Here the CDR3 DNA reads TGTGCCAGCAGCTTTCAGGGGTCGAACACTGAAGCTTTCTTT. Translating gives CASSFQGSNTEAFF.

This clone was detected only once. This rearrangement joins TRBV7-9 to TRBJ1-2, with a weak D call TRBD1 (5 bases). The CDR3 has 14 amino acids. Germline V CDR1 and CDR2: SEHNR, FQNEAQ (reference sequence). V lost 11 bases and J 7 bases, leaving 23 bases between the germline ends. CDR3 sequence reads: CAGMSVAGKGGYTF. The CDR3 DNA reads TGTGCCGGTATGAGTGTGGCAGGGAAAGGTGGCTACACCTTC.